This is a list of T cell receptor beta chains from one sample in a study of blood T cell repertoires in COVID-19. The method was immunoSEQ multiplex PCR; TCRdb's version includes in-frame clones alone and lacks a portion of them. The profile shows 300,000 or so clones, about 89% of them singletons. Sequencing was performed on peripheral blood. All receptors come from a woman in her thirties or forties who had recovered from COVID-19. Both conserved end residues are part of each CDR3. Fields, in order: V gene, J gene, D gene, clone size, CDR3 protein, CDR3 DNA. A D gene is named only where the DNA matches it firmly. Rows give clone size only sometimes, using once, few, many, or a class for an expanded clone.

TRBV29-1	TRBJ1-1	.	few	CSVETGELATLF	TGCAGCGTTGAGACAGGTGAACTCGCTACCCTCTTT
TRBV5-1	TRBJ2-1	TRBD1	once	CASSLVRLQGDDEQFF	TGCGCCAGCAGCTTGGTGAGGTTACAGGGGGACGATGAGCAGTTCTTC
TRBV6-6	TRBJ1-1	TRBD1	.	CASSYSGQGATEAFF	TGTGCCAGCAGTTACTCTGGGCAGGGGGCAACTGAAGCTTTCTTT
TRBV4-1	TRBJ1-2	TRBD1	.	CASSLKLTGPNYGYTF	TGCGCCAGCAGCCTGAAGTTGACAGGGCCTAACTATGGCTACACCTTC
TRBV9	TRBJ1-2	TRBD1	once	CASSGRGAGGFDNYGYTF	TGTGCCAGCAGCGGTCGTGGGGCAGGGGGGTTTGATAACTATGGCTACACCTTC
TRBV29-1	TRBJ1-2	.	.	CSVGQANYGYTF	TGCAGCGTTGGACAGGCGAACTATGGCTACACCTTC
TRBV27	TRBJ1-2	TRBD1	once	CASTLYPGQTIYGYTF	TGTGCCAGCACCCTATACCCGGGACAGACTATCTATGGCTACACCTTC
TRBV18	TRBJ1-2	.	.	CASSPLAGHPLSGYTF	TGTGCCAGCTCACCACTAGCAGGACATCCGCTCTCTGGCTACACCTTC
TRBV6-4	TRBJ2-5	TRBD1	.	CASSPGTGGIKETQYF	TGTGCCAGCAGCCCCGGGACAGGGGGCATTAAGGAGACCCAGTACTTC
TRBV6-4	TRBJ2-3	.	few	CASSEEAGQPTDTQYF	TGTGCCAGCAGTGAAGAGGCGGGACAGCCTACAGATACGCAGTATTTT
TRBV5-6	TRBJ1-1	.	.	CASSLAWGRAEAFF	TGTGCCAGCAGCTTGGCGTGGGGGAGGGCTGAAGCTTTCTTT
TRBV29-1	TRBJ1-1	.	.	CSVEGGVQGKDTEAFF	TGCAGCGTTGAAGGGGGAGTACAGGGTAAGGACACTGAAGCTTTCTTT
TRBV4-1	TRBJ2-7	.	.	CASSQATGPSYEQYF	TGCGCCAGCAGCCAAGCAACAGGGCCTTCCTACGAGCAGTACTTC
TRBV11-3	TRBJ2-3	TRBD2	.	CASSAQTSGGAEDTQYF	TGTGCCAGCAGCGCCCAAACTAGCGGGGGGGCGGAAGATACGCAGTATTTT
TRBV4-1	TRBJ1-5	.	.	CASSRQARHQPQHF	TGCGCCAGCAGCCGACAAGCTCGGCATCAGCCCCAGCATTTT
TRBV5-4	TRBJ1-2	.	.	CASSTDGLYGYTF	TGTGCCAGCAGCACCGATGGGCTCTATGGCTACACCTTC
TRBV20-1	TRBJ2-3	.	.	CSASKGGRGYF	TGCAGTGCGTCGAAGGGGGGGCGCGGGTATTTT
TRBV5-4	TRBJ2-7	.	.	CASSFAPTGPYYEQYF	TGTGCCAGCAGCTTCGCACCGACAGGCCCCTACTACGAGCAGTACTTC
TRBV16	TRBJ1-2	.	.	CASSPLQGSHGYTF	TGTGCCAGCAGTCCTCTCCAGGGGTCCCATGGCTACACCTTC
TRBV11-2	TRBJ2-1	.	once	CASSPWGVSGNEQFF	TGTGCCAGCAGCCCGTGGGGGGTCTCGGGAAATGAGCAGTTCTTC
TRBV5-1	TRBJ1-2	.	once	CASSFSRVYGYTF	TGCGCCAGCAGCTTTAGCAGGGTCTATGGCTACACCTTC
TRBV5-3	TRBJ1-6	TRBD1	.	CARSLGQGKSTYF	TGTGCCAGAAGCCTGGGACAGGGAAAAAGCACCTACTTT
TRBV7-9	TRBJ1-5	.	.	CASSPLGGNNQPQHF	TGTGCCAGCAGCCCCCTTGGAGGTAACAATCAGCCCCAGCATTTT
TRBV3-1/TRBV3-2	TRBJ2-5	TRBD2	.	CASSQGVAGLGETQYF	TGTGCCAGCAGCCAAGGAGTAGCGGGGTTAGGAGAGACCCAGTACTTC
TRBV3-1/TRBV3-2	TRBJ2-1	TRBD2	few	CASSQKPRGVRNGEQFF	TGTGCCAGCAGCCAAAAGCCCCGGGGGGTCAGGAACGGTGAGCAGTTCTTC
TRBV5-8	TRBJ2-7	.	.	CASSLRGSYEQYF	TGTGCCAGCAGCTTACGGGGCTCCTACGAGCAGTACTTC
TRBV5-4	TRBJ1-6	.	.	CASSLDPLSSPLHF	TGTGCCAGCAGCTTGGATCCATTGTCCTCACCCCTCCACTTT